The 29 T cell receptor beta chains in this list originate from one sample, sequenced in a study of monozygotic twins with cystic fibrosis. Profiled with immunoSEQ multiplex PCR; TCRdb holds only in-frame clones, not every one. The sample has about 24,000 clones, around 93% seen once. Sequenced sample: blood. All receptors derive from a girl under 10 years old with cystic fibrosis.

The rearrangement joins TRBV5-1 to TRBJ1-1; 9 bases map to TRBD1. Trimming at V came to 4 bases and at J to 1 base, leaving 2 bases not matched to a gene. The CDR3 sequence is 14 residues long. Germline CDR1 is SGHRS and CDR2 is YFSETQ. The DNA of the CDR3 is TGCGCCAGCAGCGACAGGGGGGCGAACACTGAAGCTTTCTTT. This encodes CASSDRGANTEAFF.

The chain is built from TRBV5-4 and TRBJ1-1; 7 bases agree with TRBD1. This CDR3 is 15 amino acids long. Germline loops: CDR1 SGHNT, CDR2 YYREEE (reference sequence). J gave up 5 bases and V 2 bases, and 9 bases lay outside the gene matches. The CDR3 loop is CASSFEPDRATEAFF. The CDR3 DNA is TGTGCCAGCAGCTTCGAACCCGACAGGGCTACTGAAGCTTTCTTT.

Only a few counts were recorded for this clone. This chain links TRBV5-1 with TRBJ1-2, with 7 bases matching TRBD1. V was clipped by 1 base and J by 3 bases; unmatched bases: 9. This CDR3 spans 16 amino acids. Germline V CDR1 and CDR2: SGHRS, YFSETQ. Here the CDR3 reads CASSLSRQGRDYGYTF. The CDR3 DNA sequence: TGCGCCAGCAGCTTGAGTAGACAGGGTCGGGACTATGGCTACACCTTC.

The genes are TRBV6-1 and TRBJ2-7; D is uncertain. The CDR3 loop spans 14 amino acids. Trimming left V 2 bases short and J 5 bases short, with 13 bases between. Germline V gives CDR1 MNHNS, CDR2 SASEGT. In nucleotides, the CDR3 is TGTGCCAGCAGTGAATTACGGAAGCAGAACGAGCAGTACTTC. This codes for CASSELRKQNEQYF.

CDR3 DNA: TGTGCCAGCAGCTTCCAACAGGACAGGCGTAATTCACCCCTCCACTTT. Its translation: CASSFQQDRRNSPLHF. V usage is TRBV7-8 and J usage is TRBJ1-6, with 7 bases that match TRBD1. Trimming took 3 bases from V and 6 from J; bases not matched to a gene: 8. The CDR3 has 16 residues. Germline V gene data show CDR1 as SGHVS and CDR2 as FQNEAQ.

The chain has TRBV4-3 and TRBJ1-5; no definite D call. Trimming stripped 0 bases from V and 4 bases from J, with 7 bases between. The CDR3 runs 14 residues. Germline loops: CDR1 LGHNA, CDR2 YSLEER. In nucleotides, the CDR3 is TGCGCCAGCAGCCAAGAGCTCGGGAATCAGCCCCAGCATTTT. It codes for CASSQELGNQPQHF.

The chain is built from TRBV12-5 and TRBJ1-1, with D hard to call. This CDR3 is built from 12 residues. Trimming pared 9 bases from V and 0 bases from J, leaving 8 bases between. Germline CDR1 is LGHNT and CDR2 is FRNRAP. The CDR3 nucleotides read TGTGCTAGCCGGGTTTTGAACACTGAAGCTTTCTTT. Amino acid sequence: CASRVLNTEAFF.

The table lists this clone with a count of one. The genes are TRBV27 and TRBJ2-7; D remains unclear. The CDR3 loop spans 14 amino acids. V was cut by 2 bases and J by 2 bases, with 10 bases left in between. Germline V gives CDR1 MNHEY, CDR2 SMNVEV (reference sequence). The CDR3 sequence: CASSLLPMPYEQYF. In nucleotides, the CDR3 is TGTGCCAGCAGTTTACTGCCTATGCCCTACGAGCAGTACTTC.

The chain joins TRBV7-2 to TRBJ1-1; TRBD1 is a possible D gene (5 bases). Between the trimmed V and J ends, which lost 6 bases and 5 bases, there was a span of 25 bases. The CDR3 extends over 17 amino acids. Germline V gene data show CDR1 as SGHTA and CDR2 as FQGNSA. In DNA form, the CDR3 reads TGTGCCAGCAGGCTGATGGTGATCAGGGCTTTGGGGACTGAAGCTTTCTTT. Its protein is CASRLMVIRALGTEAFF.

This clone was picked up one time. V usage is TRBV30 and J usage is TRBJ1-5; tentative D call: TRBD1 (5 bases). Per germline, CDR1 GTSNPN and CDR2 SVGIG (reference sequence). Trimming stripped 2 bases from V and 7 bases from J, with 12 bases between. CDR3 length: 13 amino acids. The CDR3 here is CAWSHQGGQPQHF. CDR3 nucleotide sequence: TGTGCCTGGAGTCACCAGGGAGGGCAGCCCCAGCATTTT.

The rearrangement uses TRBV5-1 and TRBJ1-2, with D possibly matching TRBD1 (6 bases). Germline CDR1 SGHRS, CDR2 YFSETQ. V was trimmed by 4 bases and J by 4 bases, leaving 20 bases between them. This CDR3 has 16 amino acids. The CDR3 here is CASSLDSRHKGYGYTF. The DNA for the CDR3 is TGCGCCAGCAGCCTGGACAGCCGGCATAAGGGCTATGGCTACACCTTC.

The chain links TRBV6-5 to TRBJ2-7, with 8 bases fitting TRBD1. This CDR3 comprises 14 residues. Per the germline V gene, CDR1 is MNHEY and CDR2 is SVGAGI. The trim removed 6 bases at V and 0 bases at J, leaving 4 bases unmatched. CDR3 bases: TGTGCCAGCAGCCCCGGGACAGGCTCCTACGAGCAGTACTTC. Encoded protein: CASSPGTGSYEQYF.

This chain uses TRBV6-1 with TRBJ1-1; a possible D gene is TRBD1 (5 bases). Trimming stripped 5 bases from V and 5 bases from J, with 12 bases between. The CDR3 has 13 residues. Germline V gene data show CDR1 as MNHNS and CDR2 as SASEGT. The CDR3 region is CASSNEGLTEAFF. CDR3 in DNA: TGTGCCAGCAGTAACGAGGGGTTGACTGAAGCTTTCTTT.

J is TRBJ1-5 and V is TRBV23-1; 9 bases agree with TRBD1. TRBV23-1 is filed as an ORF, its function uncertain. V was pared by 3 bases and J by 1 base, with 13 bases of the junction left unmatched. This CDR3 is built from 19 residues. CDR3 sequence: CASSHSPDRGHRSNQPQHF. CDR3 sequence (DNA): TGCGCCAGCAGTCATTCGCCGGACAGGGGCCATAGAAGCAATCAGCCCCAGCATTTT.

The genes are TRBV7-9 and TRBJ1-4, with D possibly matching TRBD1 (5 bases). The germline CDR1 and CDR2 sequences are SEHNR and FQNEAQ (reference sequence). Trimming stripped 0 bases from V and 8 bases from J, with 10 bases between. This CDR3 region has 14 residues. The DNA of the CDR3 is TGTGCCAGCAGCTTAGCCCAGGGTCAAGAAAAACTGTTTTTT. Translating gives CASSLAQGQEKLFF. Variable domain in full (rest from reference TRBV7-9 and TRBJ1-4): DTGVSQNPRHKITKRGQNVTFRCDPISEHNRLYWYRQTLGQGPEFLTYFQNEAQLEKSRLLSDRFSAERPKGSFSTLEIQRTEQGDSAMYLCASSLAQGQEKLFFGSGTQLSVL.

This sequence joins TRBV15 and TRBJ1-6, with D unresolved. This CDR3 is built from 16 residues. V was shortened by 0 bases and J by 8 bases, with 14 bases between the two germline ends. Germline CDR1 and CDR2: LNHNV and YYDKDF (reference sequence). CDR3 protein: CATSRDIDARDSPLHF. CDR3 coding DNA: TGTGCCACCAGCAGAGATATAGACGCGAGGGATTCACCCCTCCACTTT.

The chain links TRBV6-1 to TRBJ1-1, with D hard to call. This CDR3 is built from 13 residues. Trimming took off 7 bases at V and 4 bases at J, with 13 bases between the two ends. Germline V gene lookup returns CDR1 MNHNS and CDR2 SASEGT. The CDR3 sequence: CASTTQGGTEAFF. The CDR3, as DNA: TGTGCCAGCACCACCCAAGGTGGCACTGAAGCTTTCTTT.

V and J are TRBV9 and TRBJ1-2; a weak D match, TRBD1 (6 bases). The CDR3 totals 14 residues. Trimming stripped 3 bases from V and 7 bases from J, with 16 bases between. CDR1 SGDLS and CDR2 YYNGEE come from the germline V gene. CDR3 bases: TGTGCCAGCAGCGACTACCGGGACACCTCTGGCTACACCTTC. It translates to CASSDYRDTSGYTF.

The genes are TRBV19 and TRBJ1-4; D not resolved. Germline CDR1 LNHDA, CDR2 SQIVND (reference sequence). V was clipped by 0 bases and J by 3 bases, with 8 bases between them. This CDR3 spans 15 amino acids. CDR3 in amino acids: CASSIDQGANEKLFF. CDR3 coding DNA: TGTGCCAGTAGTATAGATCAAGGTGCTAATGAAAAACTGTTTTTT.

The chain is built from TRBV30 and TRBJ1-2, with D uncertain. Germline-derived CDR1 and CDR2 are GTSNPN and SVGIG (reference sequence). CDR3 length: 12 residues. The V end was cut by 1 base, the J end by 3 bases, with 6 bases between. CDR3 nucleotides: TGTGCCTGGAGTGGGGTCTACTATGGCTACACCTTC. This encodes CAWSGVYYGYTF.

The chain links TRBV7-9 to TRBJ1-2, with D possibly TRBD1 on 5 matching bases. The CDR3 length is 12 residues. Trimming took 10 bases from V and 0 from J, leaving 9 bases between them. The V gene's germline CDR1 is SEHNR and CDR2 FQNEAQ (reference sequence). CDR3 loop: CATQGANYGYTF. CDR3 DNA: TGTGCCACCCAGGGCGCTAACTATGGCTACACCTTC.

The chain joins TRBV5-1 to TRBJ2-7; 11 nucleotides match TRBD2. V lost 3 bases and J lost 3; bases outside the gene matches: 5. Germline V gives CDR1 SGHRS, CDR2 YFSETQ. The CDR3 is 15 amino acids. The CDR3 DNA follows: TGCGCCAGCAGCTGGGGACTAGCGGATATCTACGAGCAGTACTTC. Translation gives CASSWGLADIYEQYF.

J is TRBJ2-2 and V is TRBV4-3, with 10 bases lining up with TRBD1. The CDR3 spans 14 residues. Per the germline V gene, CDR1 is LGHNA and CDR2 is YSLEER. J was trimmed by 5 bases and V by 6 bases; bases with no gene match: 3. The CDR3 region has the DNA TGCGCCAGCAGACGACAGGGGGCAACCGGGGAGCTGTTTTTT. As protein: CASRRQGATGELFF.

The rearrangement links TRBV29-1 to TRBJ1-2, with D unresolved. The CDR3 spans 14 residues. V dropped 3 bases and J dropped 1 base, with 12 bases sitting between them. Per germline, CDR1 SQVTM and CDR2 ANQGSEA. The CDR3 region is CSVETIHLNYGYTF. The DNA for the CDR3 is TGCAGCGTTGAGACAATTCATCTTAACTATGGCTACACCTTC.

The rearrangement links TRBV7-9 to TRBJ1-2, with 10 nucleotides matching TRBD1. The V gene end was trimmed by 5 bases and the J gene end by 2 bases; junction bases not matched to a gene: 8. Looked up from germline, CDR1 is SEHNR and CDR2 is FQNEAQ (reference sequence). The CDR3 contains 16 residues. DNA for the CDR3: TGTGCCAGCAGCCATCGACAGGGGGCCTTCAACTATGGCTACACCTTC. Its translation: CASSHRQGAFNYGYTF.

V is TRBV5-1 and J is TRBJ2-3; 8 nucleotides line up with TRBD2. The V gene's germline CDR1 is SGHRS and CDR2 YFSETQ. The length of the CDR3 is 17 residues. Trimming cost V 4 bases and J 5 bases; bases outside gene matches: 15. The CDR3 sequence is CASSAGLGSGGIDTQYF. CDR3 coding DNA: TGCGCCAGCAGCGCGGGCCTGGGCAGCGGGGGAATAGATACGCAGTATTTT.

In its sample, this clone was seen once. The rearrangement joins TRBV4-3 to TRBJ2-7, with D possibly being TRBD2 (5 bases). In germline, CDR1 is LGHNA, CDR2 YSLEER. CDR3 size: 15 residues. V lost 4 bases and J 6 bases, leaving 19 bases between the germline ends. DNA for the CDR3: TGCGCCAGCAGCCCAGACTTAGCGACGGTACTCGAGCAGTACTTC. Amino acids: CASSPDLATVLEQYF.

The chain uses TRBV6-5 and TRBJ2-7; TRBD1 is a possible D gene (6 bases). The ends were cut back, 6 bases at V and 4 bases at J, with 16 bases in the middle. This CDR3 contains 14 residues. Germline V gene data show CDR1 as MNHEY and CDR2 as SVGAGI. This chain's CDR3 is CASSPQGATYEQYF. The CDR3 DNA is TGTGCCAGCAGCCCACAGGGCGCAACGTACGAGCAGTACTTC.

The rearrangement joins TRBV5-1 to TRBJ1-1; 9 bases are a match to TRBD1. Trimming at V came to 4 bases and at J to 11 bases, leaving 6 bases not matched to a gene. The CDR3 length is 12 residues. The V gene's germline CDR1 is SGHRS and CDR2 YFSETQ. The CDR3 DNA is TGCGCCAGCAGCGAGGGACAGGGAGAGGCTTTCTTT. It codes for CASSEGQGEAFF.